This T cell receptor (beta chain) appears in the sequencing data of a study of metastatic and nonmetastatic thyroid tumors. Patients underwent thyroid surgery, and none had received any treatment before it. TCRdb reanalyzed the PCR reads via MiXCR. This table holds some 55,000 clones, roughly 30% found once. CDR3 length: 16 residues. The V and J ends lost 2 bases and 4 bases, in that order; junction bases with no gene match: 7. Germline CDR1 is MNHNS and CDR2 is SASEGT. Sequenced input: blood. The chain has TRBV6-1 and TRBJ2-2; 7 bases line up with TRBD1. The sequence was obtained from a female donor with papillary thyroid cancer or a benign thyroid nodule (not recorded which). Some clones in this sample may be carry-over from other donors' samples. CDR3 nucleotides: TGTGCCAGCAGTGAAATAGGGACAGCCTTCACCGGGGAGCTGTTTTTT. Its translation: CASSEIGTAFTGELFF.